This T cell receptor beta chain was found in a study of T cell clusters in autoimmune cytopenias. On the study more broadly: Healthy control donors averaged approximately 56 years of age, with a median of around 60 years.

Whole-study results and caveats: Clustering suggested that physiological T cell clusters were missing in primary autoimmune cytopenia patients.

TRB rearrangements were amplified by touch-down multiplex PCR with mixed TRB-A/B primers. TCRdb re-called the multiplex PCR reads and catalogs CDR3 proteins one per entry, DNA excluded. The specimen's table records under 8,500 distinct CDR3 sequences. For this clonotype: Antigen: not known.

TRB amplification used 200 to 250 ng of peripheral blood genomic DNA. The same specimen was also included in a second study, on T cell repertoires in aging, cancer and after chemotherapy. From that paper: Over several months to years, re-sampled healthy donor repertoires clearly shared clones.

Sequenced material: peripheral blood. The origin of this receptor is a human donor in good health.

The CDR3 reads CASSLTGLAKDTQYF. The chain couples TRBV12-3 or TRBV12-4 to TRBJ2-3; the TCRdb D gene call, TRBD1, has no DNA to confirm it. The length of the CDR3 is 15 residues.